This T cell receptor beta chain was sequenced during a study of Tregs in tolerant kidney transplant recipients. General study results and limits: Tregs expanded with activated donor B cells seemed most donor-specific. Biological reproducibility was not directly addressed in this study. In tolerant patients, donor-specific Tregs outgrew total Tregs, suggesting antigen-driven expansion.

Thawed PBMCs were FACS-sorted into unstimulated CD4+CD25+CD127- regulatory T cells, CD4+CD25- non-regulatory cells, CD4 and CD8 cells. The V gene's germline CDR1 is ENHRY and CDR2 SYGVKD. The V and J ends lost 10 bases and 7 bases, in that order; junction bases with no gene match: 15. The CDR3 consists of 15 residues. Clones were sequenced by immunoSEQ multiplex PCR, and TCRdb holds only the in-frame ones, with some missing. The profile shows about 100,000 clones, around 90% of them singletons. For this clone: Its antigen is still unknown.

The chain is built from TRBV10-3 and TRBJ2-1; 8 nucleotides line up with TRBD1. The sequencing used CD4+ T cells from blood, collected before the transplant. The sequence derives from a human donor who received a combined kidney and bone marrow transplant. The CDR3 loop is CATQPLTGALNEQFF. The CDR3 DNA sequence: TGTGCCACCCAGCCGTTGACAGGGGCCCTTAATGAGCAGTTCTTC.